The 8 T cell receptor beta chains below come from one sample, sequenced in a study of cytomegalovirus exposure and HLA in healthy donors. Sequencing was performed with immunoSEQ multiplex PCR; in TCRdb, only in-frame clones are kept and a portion is missing. This table holds 350,000 or so clones, roughly 89% found once. Material for sequencing was PBMCs. These receptor sequences come from a woman aged 18-29 years in good health and CMV-seronegative.

This chain uses TRBV4-3 with TRBJ2-7; TRBD1 aligns across 12 bases. Germline V gives CDR1 LGHNA, CDR2 YSLEER. The CDR3 is 19 amino acids. Trimming took 0 bases from V and 6 from J; bases not matched to a gene: 15. CDR3 DNA sequence: TGCGCCAGCAGCCAAGATGGGACAGGGGGCGCCATTATAGGGGGCGAGCAGTACTTC. This codes for CASSQDGTGGAIIGGEQYF.

V usage is TRBV28 and J usage is TRBJ2-5, with a tentative D call TRBD2 (6 bases). Trimming removed 5 bases from V and 2 bases from J, with 15 bases in between. The germline gives CDR1 MDHEN, CDR2 SYDVKM. The CDR3 has 15 amino acids. CDR3 sequence reads: CASSGPGGVQETQYF. CDR3 nucleotide sequence: TGTGCCAGCAGTGGACCAGGCGGGGTTCAAGAGACCCAGTACTTC.

The V call is TRBV5-1, the J call TRBJ2-5; no firm D call. This CDR3 is 13 amino acids long. The ends were cut back, 0 bases at V and 0 bases at J, with 3 bases in the middle. The germline CDR1 and CDR2 sequences are SGHRS and YFSETQ. The CDR3, as DNA: TGCGCCAGCAGCTTGGTATACCAAGAGACCCAGTACTTC. It specifies CASSLVYQETQYF.

V gene TRBV5-6 combines with J gene TRBJ1-5, with 7 bases fitting TRBD1. Germline V lookup: CDR1 SGHDT, CDR2 YYEEEE. With V trimmed by 6 bases and J by 4 bases, 7 bases remained unmatched. The CDR3 loop spans 14 amino acids. Here the CDR3 DNA reads TGTGCCAGCACCTCAGGGACAGATAATCAGCCCCAGCATTTT. It translates to CASTSGTDNQPQHF. The full variable domain, rest sourced from reference TRBV5-6 and TRBJ1-5, is DAGVTQSPTHLIKTRGQQVTLRCSPKSGHDTVSWYQQALGQGPQFIFQYYEEEERQRGNFPDRFSGHQFPNYSSELNVNALLLGDSALYLCASTSGTDNQPQHFGDGTRLSIL.

V gene TRBV5-1 combines with J gene TRBJ2-7; TRBD2 matches 10 bases. Unmatched junction bases numbered 8, after V lost 4 bases and J lost 4 bases. Germline CDR1 is SGHRS and CDR2 is YFSETQ. This CDR3 spans 15 amino acids. CDR3 sequence: CASSTGTSAGYEQYF. Here the CDR3 DNA reads TGCGCCAGCAGCACCGGGACTAGCGCAGGGTACGAGCAGTACTTC.

The chain recombines TRBV13 with TRBJ2-7; D unresolved. V was trimmed by 0 bases and J by 6 bases, leaving 9 bases between them. Germline lookup yields CDR1 PRHDT and CDR2 FYEKMQ (reference sequence). CDR3 length: 13 amino acids. CDR3 amino acids: CASSLGSSGEQYF. The CDR3 DNA reads TGTGCCAGCAGCTTAGGAAGCTCTGGCGAGCAGTACTTC.

The chain is built from TRBV29-1 and TRBJ2-1; 15 positions match TRBD2. V was clipped by 1 base and J by 1 base; unmatched bases: 2. Germline loops: CDR1 SQVTM, CDR2 ANQGSEA. The CDR3 is made up of 17 amino acids. The CDR3 spells CSVEGTSGRASYNEQFF. The CDR3 DNA reads as TGCAGCGTTGAAGGGACTAGCGGGAGGGCATCCTACAATGAGCAGTTCTTC.

The chain is built from TRBV29-1 and TRBJ2-1, with D perhaps matching TRBD2 (5 bases). This CDR3 comprises 14 residues. Looked up from germline, CDR1 is SQVTM and CDR2 is ANQGSEA. V was trimmed by 5 bases and J by 4 bases, leaving 15 bases between them. The CDR3 bases are TGCAGCGTTAGTCTAGCAGGCCGTTACAATGAGCAGTTCTTC. Encoded protein: CSVSLAGRYNEQFF.